This is a list of T cell receptor beta chains from one sample in a study of Tregs in tolerant kidney transplant recipients. Some clones are missing from TCRdb's copy, which holds only in-frame ones; the method was immunoSEQ multiplex PCR. The sample yields around 61,000 clones, approximately 82% seen once. Source material: CD4+ T cells from blood. These receptor sequences come from a human donor in good health. Each CDR3 is given with its conserved first and last residue. Each record gives: J gene, CDR3 length, V gene, CDR3 protein.

j_call: TRBJ1-6
cdr3_length: 16
v_call: TRBV4-1
cdr3_aa: CASSQSPQGRNSPLHF

j_call: TRBJ2-3
cdr3_length: 14
v_call: TRBV7-2
cdr3_aa: CASSPGLVADTQYF

j_call: TRBJ1-6
cdr3_length: 18
v_call: TRBV19
cdr3_aa: CASRYYPRVAGKRGTLHF

j_call: TRBJ2-5
cdr3_length: 14
v_call: TRBV5-1
cdr3_aa: CASSLVGLGETQYF

j_call: TRBJ1-2
cdr3_length: 15
v_call: TRBV7-9
cdr3_aa: CASSLVGVLINGYTF

j_call: TRBJ2-7
cdr3_length: 13
v_call: TRBV7-8
cdr3_aa: CASSFPGSGEQYF

j_call: TRBJ2-3
cdr3_length: 14
v_call: TRBV2
cdr3_aa: CASILAGGTDTQYF

j_call: TRBJ1-2
cdr3_length: 15
v_call: TRBV2
cdr3_aa: CASSQPLGTGLGYTF

j_call: TRBJ1-2
cdr3_length: 13
v_call: TRBV10-3
cdr3_aa: CAVKSMDELGFTF

j_call: TRBJ1-2
cdr3_length: 14
v_call: TRBV21-1
cdr3_aa: CASLATGVAYGYTF

j_call: TRBJ1-3
cdr3_length: 13
v_call: TRBV30
cdr3_aa: CAWKEGIGNTIYF

j_call: TRBJ2-1
cdr3_length: 13
v_call: TRBV11-3
cdr3_aa: CASRTSGVNEQFF

j_call: TRBJ2-7
cdr3_length: 16
v_call: TRBV11-3
cdr3_aa: CASSSSRLAGSYEQYF

j_call: TRBJ2-1
cdr3_length: 16
v_call: TRBV13
cdr3_aa: CASSARTSGSRNEQFF

j_call: TRBJ2-2
cdr3_length: 18
v_call: TRBV21-1
cdr3_aa: CARKHRSRTDTQPGELFF

j_call: TRBJ2-3
cdr3_length: 16
v_call: TRBV27
cdr3_aa: CASRTLAGSRTDTQYF

j_call: TRBJ2-5
cdr3_length: 17
v_call: TRBV27
cdr3_aa: CASSLYPRAFRQETQYF

j_call: TRBJ2-2
cdr3_length: 15
v_call: TRBV5-1
cdr3_aa: CASSSGTGNTGELFF

j_call: TRBJ1-5
cdr3_length: 19
v_call: TRBV7-2
cdr3_aa: CASSLVMPRQGSGNQPQHF

j_call: TRBJ1-2
cdr3_length: 13
v_call: TRBV10-2
cdr3_aa: CASTEVRGSSYTF

j_call: TRBJ1-5
cdr3_length: 14
v_call: TRBV7-9
cdr3_aa: CASSAGTGVQPQHF

j_call: TRBJ1-5
cdr3_length: 13
v_call: TRBV30
cdr3_aa: CAWSVSGAQPQHF

j_call: TRBJ2-1
cdr3_length: 15
v_call: TRBV7-6
cdr3_aa: CASSPSWSVGNEQFF

j_call: TRBJ1-2
cdr3_length: 13
v_call: TRBV30
cdr3_aa: CAWTGTVYYGYTF

j_call: TRBJ1-2
cdr3_length: 14
v_call: TRBV9
cdr3_aa: CASSGAQGHYGYTF

j_call: TRBJ1-2
cdr3_length: 15
v_call: TRBV19
cdr3_aa: CASSIAPGQGYGYTF

j_call: TRBJ1-5
cdr3_length: 14
v_call: TRBV27
cdr3_aa: CASSLKQGNQPQHF